This TCR beta chain was captured by sequencing in a study of T-cell memory formation after mild COVID-19. TCRdb analysed the 5' RACE reads with MiXCR anew, one entry per CDR3 protein. The sample has 450,000 to 650,000 distinct CDR3 sequences; less than 25% are singletons. This CDR3 spans 15 amino acids. In germline, CDR1 is SGHRS, CDR2 YFSETQ. Between the trimmed V and J ends, which lost 4 bases and 6 bases, there was a span of 16 bases. The chain has TRBV5-1 and TRBJ2-2, with D possibly matching TRBD2 (6 bases). This TCR derives from an adult woman who had mild COVID-19 (a few samples of this study predate the infection). Cell type and time point are not known. Sequencing was done on a sample of PBMCs or a T cell subset sorted from them (not recorded which). The CDR3 spells CASSLRTGVAGELFF. Here the CDR3 DNA reads TGCGCCAGCAGCCTTCGAACGGGGGTGGCCGGGGAGCTGTTTTTT.